Listed here are 11 T cell receptor beta chains from one sample, sequenced in a study of tumor-infiltrating lymphocytes in primary liver carcinoma. Extraction also yielded germline DNA, while blood RNA was obtained from unsorted whole blood. Using a constant-region primer together with ProtoScript II reverse transcriptase, TCR beta cDNA was made from about 490 ng of total RNA. Generation of the TCR beta libraries relied on three nested multiplex PCR rounds using slightly modified ARM-PCR. Rounds one and two of PCR, each of around 9 cycles, were primed with TRBV1-TRBV30 forward primers and a C-beta reverse primer. TCRdb passed the multiplex PCR reads through MiXCR, listing each CDR3 protein once. The data show 300,000 to 400,000 distinct CDR3 sequences, 65% seen once. Sequences were obtained from peripheral blood. The source of these receptors is a middle-aged man with primary liver carcinoma and hepatitis B virus infection.

This clonotype was counted at least ten times. The chain is built from TRBV12-3 or TRBV12-4 and TRBJ2-1; a possible D gene is TRBD1 (6 bases). Trimming left V 5 bases short and J 7 bases short, with 15 bases between. The CDR3 covers 14 residues. CDR3 loop: CASSPQGRRNEQFF. In nucleotides, the CDR3 is TGTGCCAGCAGTCCCCAGGGGCGGCGGAATGAGCAGTTCTTC.

With respect to this clonotype: This may arise from a read error, as a much more abundant clone is one base away. The chain joins TRBV12-3 or TRBV12-4 to TRBJ2-1, with TRBD1 identical over 8 bases. This CDR3 is built from 14 residues. CDR3 in amino acids: CASSLTGEINEHFF. The CDR3 nucleotides read TGTGCCAGCAGTTTGACAGGGGAGATCAATGAGCATTTCTTC.

About this clonotype: A much bigger clone sits one base away, suggesting this may be a read error. This chain uses TRBV6-2 or TRBV6-3 with TRBJ1-1; D is unresolved. Trimming cost V 4 bases and J 6 bases, with 24 bases left between them. Germline CDR1 is MNHEY and CDR2 is SVGEGT. The length of the CDR3 is 17 residues. CDR3 amino acids: CASSLELWRGSFAEAFF. Here the CDR3 DNA reads TGTGCCAGCAGTTTGGAGTTATGGCGGGGATCGTTCGCTGAAGCTTTCTTT.

This clonotype was observed many times. The rearrangement links TRBV29-1 to TRBJ1-5; D might be TRBD1 (5 bases). V gave up 6 bases and J gave up 4 bases, with 13 bases separating them. The CDR3 runs to 13 residues. Germline CDR1 is SQVTM and CDR2 is ANQGSEA. CDR3 protein: CSVGDGANQPQHF. As DNA, the CDR3 is TGCAGCGTGGGGGACGGTGCAAATCAGCCCCAGCATTTT.

The V gene is TRBV28, the J gene TRBJ2-7; D remains unclear. This CDR3 is 10 amino acids long. From germline, CDR1 is MDHEN and CDR2 SYDVKM. V was shortened by 4 bases and J by 5 bases, with 3 bases between the two germline ends. CDR3 coding DNA: TGTGCCAGCAGTTCTCACGAGCAGTACTTC. Protein sequence: CASSSHEQYF.

The count of this clonotype is one. The CDR3 region is CASSLEQGNHEQYF. The CDR3 nucleotides read TGCGCCAGCAGCTTGGAACAGGGGAACCACGAGCAGTACTTC. V and J are TRBV5-1 and TRBJ2-7, with 7 bases fitting TRBD1. V lost 0 bases to trimming and J lost 5 bases; unmatched junction nucleotides: 5. The CDR3 has 14 amino acids. Germline CDR1 is SGHRS and CDR2 is YFSETQ.

Details on this clonotype: A read error may explain this, as a much larger clone is one base away. V is TRBV4-2 and J is TRBJ2-7, with D possibly called TRBD1 or TRBD2 (5 bases each). Germline CDR1 LGHNA, CDR2 YNFKEQ. Deletions cut 4 bases from V and 2 bases from J, with 15 bases between. The CDR3 consists of 15 residues. The CDR3 sequence: CASSPAGAGTYEQYF. The CDR3 DNA reads TGTGCCAGCAGCCCGGCCGGGGCAGGGACCTACGAGCAGTACTTC.

On this clonotype: The junction departs from the called germline gene at one end, perhaps through a read error. CDR3 amino acids: CATLRAGVPVGVGQETQCF. CDR3 in DNA: TGTGCCACCCTCAGAGCAGGGGTGCCGGTGGGGGTCGGCCAAGAGACCCAGTGCTTC. The chain couples TRBV6-1 to TRBJ2-5; a weak D match, TRBD1 (6 bases). Germline CDR1 MNHNS, CDR2 SASEGT. The CDR3 is 19 residues long.

In its sample, this clonotype was seen many times. The gene calls are TRBV5-6 and TRBJ1-1; unclear D gene. The CDR3 extends over 14 amino acids. V was clipped by 2 bases and J by 5 bases, with 13 bases between them. Per the germline V gene, CDR1 is SGHDT and CDR2 is YYEEEE. In nucleotides, the CDR3 is TGTGCCAGCAGCTTCGGGGTAGTTTGGACTGAAGCTTTCTTT. It codes for CASSFGVVWTEAFF.

As regards this clonotype: A much larger clone lies one base from this, so it may be a read error. CDR3 region: CASRSPAGANVLTF. The CDR3 region has the DNA TGTGCCAGCCGCTCCCCCGCTGGGGCCAACGTCCTGACTTTC. This chain links TRBV28 with TRBJ2-6; no definite D call. This CDR3 region has 14 residues. Between the trimmed V and J ends, which lost 8 bases and 2 bases, there was a span of 10 bases. Germline CDR1 MDHEN, CDR2 SYDVKM.

V is TRBV4-3 and J is TRBJ2-3, with a tentative D call TRBD2 (6 bases). Germline V gene data show CDR1 as LGHNA and CDR2 as YSLEER. Trimming took 0 bases from V and 11 from J, leaving 24 bases between them. The CDR3 is made up of 17 amino acids. The CDR3, as DNA: TGCGCCAGCAGCCAAGACTGGACTAACGGGAGACGAGTTGGGCAGTATTTT. Encoded protein: CASSQDWTNGRRVGQYF.